This is a list of T cell receptor beta chains from one sample in a study of CD8+ T cells in alopecia areata. Sequenced by immunoSEQ multiplex PCR; TCRdb stores in-frame clones only, minus some. The sample yields about 210,000 clones, around three fifths seen once. The sequences come from CD4+ T cells sorted from blood, collected at week 4, from a patient treated with tofacitinib. Receptor source: a human donor with alopecia areata. Both conserved end residues are part of each CDR3. A D gene is named only where the DNA matches it firmly. Clone size is not always given. Where it is, it says once, few, many or a class for expanded clones.

d_call	clone_size	v_call	j_call	cdr3_nt	cdr3_aa
.	.	TRBV23-1	TRBJ2-7	TGCGCCAGCAGTCAATCTATCAGACCATTCTACGAGCAGTACTTC	CASSQSIRPFYEQYF
.	once	TRBV5-4	TRBJ1-6	TGTGCCAGCAGACACCAGAGGTATAATTCACCCCTCCACTTT	CASRHQRYNSPLHF
.	.	TRBV30	TRBJ2-3	TGTGCCTGGAGAAACTGGCGACGGGCGGGTACGCAGTATTTT	CAWRNWRRAGTQYF
.	.	TRBV30	TRBJ1-5	TGTGCCTTTACCTCACAGGGATTAAGCAATCAGCCCCAGCATTTT	CAFTSQGLSNQPQHF
.	.	TRBV5-1	TRBJ1-1	TGCGCCAGCAGCTTACAGGGAGGCGCTGAAGCTTTCTTT	CASSLQGGAEAFF
.	.	TRBV19	TRBJ2-7	TGTGCCAGTAGTACTCATCCCGGGACCGAGCAGTACTTC	CASSTHPGTEQYF
TRBD1	.	TRBV18	TRBJ1-1	TGTGCCAGCTCACTGACAGGGTCGACGACTGAAGCTTTCTTT	CASSLTGSTTEAFF
.	few	TRBV7-2	TRBJ2-7	TGTGCCAGCAGCCCAGGGGAGTTCCACGAGCAGTACTTC	CASSPGEFHEQYF
.	few	TRBV4-2	TRBJ2-3	TGTGCCAGCAGCCGGGCCGGGGGATTCACAGATACGCAGTATTTT	CASSRAGGFTDTQYF
TRBD2	.	TRBV30	TRBJ2-5	TGTGCCTGGAGTGTACGCGGGGGATTCGGGGAGACCCAGTACTTC	CAWSVRGGFGETQYF
.	.	TRBV18	TRBJ1-4	TGTGCCAGCTCACCGTCGGGAACTAATGAAAAACTGTTTTTT	CASSPSGTNEKLFF
.	few	TRBV30	TRBJ1-1	TGTGCCTGGACAAGGTTGTGGGGATATGCTTTCTTT	CAWTRLWGYAFF
TRBD2	few	TRBV2	TRBJ2-7	TGTGCCAGCAGTCCAAATAGCGGGGGGGCTAGTTACGAGCAGTACTTC	CASSPNSGGASYEQYF
TRBD1	.	TRBV19	TRBJ1-5	TGTGCCAGTAGTATAGGGGACAGGGTAAATCAGCCCCAGCATTTT	CASSIGDRVNQPQHF
TRBD1	.	TRBV5-1	TRBJ1-6	TGCGCCAGCCGACCGGGACAGTCGAATTCACCCCTCCACTTT	CASRPGQSNSPLHF
.	few	TRBV4-1	TRBJ1-5	TGCGCCAGCAGCCAATTCGGGCAGGGTGATCAGCCCCAGCATTTT	CASSQFGQGDQPQHF
.	once	TRBV29-1	TRBJ2-7	TGCAGCGTCCCACAGGGTCGCGAGCAGTACTTC	CSVPQGREQYF
.	.	TRBV11-2	TRBJ2-5	TGTGCCAGCGGATCTAGCGTAGGGGAGACCCAGTACTTC	CASGSSVGETQYF
.	.	TRBV9	TRBJ2-3	TGTGCCAGCAGCGTAGAAGTGTTCACAGATACGCAGTATTTT	CASSVEVFTDTQYF
.	few	TRBV7-9	TRBJ1-5	TGTGCCAGCGCCGGTCGGCCCAATCAGCCCCAGCATTTT	CASAGRPNQPQHF
TRBD2	.	TRBV10-3	TRBJ2-1	TGTGCCATCAGTGGGAGCGGGGGGTCTACAGGGCCGTTCTTC	CAISGSGGSTGPFF
.	.	TRBV19	TRBJ1-5	TGTGCCAGTAATGACAGCAATCAGCCCCAGCATTTT	CASNDSNQPQHF
.	.	TRBV7-8	TRBJ2-3	TGTGCCAGCAGCGTTTACCGGGGCCCTGGAGTAGATACGCAGTATTTT	CASSVYRGPGVDTQYF
.	few	TRBV30	TRBJ1-1	TGTGCCTGGAGAACTCAACGACGGACTTTCTTT	CAWRTQRRTFF
.	.	TRBV5-1	TRBJ2-3	TGCGCCAGCAGCTTGGTTCGGGTCACAGATACGCAGTATTTT	CASSLVRVTDTQYF
.	once	TRBV4-1	TRBJ1-6	TGCGCCAGCAGCATTCTGGGTTTACCTAATTCACCCCTCCACTTT	CASSILGLPNSPLHF
.	.	TRBV19	TRBJ2-1	TGTGCCAGTAGTTTTCAGAAAGCCTACAATGAGCAGTTCTTC	CASSFQKAYNEQFF
.	.	TRBV18	TRBJ2-7	TGTGCCAGCTCACCACACAGGGACGACGAGCAGTACTTC	CASSPHRDDEQYF
.	.	TRBV30	TRBJ1-2	TGTGCCTGGAGTCGCATCGGCTATGGCTACACCTTC	CAWSRIGYGYTF
.	.	TRBV5-1	TRBJ2-1	TGCGCCAGCAGCTTGGCTTTCGAGCTCGGTCAGTTCTTC	CASSLAFELGQFF
.	.	TRBV29-1	TRBJ1-1	TGCAGCGTCGCACAGGGGAACACTGAAGCTTTCTTT	CSVAQGNTEAFF
.	few	TRBV5-6	TRBJ2-1	TGTGCCAGCAGCCTCCAAGGGGACCCGTTCTTC	CASSLQGDPFF
TRBD1	.	TRBV25-1	TRBJ2-1	TGTGCCAGCAGTGATCAGGGGGAACCCTACAATGAGCAGTTCTTC	CASSDQGEPYNEQFF
TRBD1	few	TRBV29-1	TRBJ1-2	TGCAGCGTTGCAGGTGGGGACAGGGCTGGCTACACCTTC	CSVAGGDRAGYTF
.	.	TRBV5-6	TRBJ1-5	TGTGCCAGCAGCTTGGCTGGACATAATCAGCCCCAGCATTTT	CASSLAGHNQPQHF
.	.	TRBV11-2	TRBJ2-5	TGTGCCAGCAGCTTGGATAACAGAGCAACCCAGTACTTC	CASSLDNRATQYF
TRBD1	.	TRBV29-1	TRBJ2-2	TGCAGCGTCGGGACAGGGTCCACCGGGGAGCTGTTTTTT	CSVGTGSTGELFF
TRBD2	.	TRBV5-1	TRBJ2-5	TGCGCCAGCGGCCTCGGGACTAGCGGAGAGACCCAGTACTTC	CASGLGTSGETQYF
.	few	TRBV9	TRBJ2-3	TGTGCCAGCAGCGTAGAACCCAGCACAGATACGCAGTATTTT	CASSVEPSTDTQYF
.	.	TRBV27	TRBJ1-6	TGTGCCAGCAGTTTCCGTCTTTTGGGGACCCTCCACTTT	CASSFRLLGTLHF
TRBD1	.	TRBV7-2	TRBJ2-4	TGTGCCAGCAGCCCCGGACAGGGGGCGCGAAACATTCAGTACTTC	CASSPGQGARNIQYF
.	.	TRBV18	TRBJ2-2	TGTGCCAGCTCACCACCGGGCGGAATGAACACCGGGGAGCTGTTTTTT	CASSPPGGMNTGELFF
.	once	TRBV23-1	TRBJ1-1	TGCGCCAGCAGTCAAGTTGGGCAGTTCGGCACTGAAGCTTTCTTT	CASSQVGQFGTEAFF
.	.	TRBV7-6	TRBJ1-1	TGTGCCAGCAGCTTAGGGGCGGGTACCACTGAAGCTTTCTTT	CASSLGAGTTEAFF
TRBD2	.	TRBV4-2	TRBJ2-3	TGTGCCAGCAGCCAAGGGGAGGGACCAGATACGCAGTATTTT	CASSQGEGPDTQYF
TRBD1	.	TRBV7-2	TRBJ2-1	TGTGCCAGCAGCTATGCAACCGGGACAGGGAGCAATGAGCAGTTCTTC	CASSYATGTGSNEQFF
.	.	TRBV10-2	TRBJ1-1	TGCGCCAGCAGTGTCTCAGACGACACTGAAGCTTTCTTT	CASSVSDDTEAFF
.	.	TRBV7-2	TRBJ2-7	TGTGCCAGCAGCGAGTCCGGGGGGCGCTCCTACGAGCAGTACTTC	CASSESGGRSYEQYF
.	.	TRBV27	TRBJ1-3	TGTGCCAGCAGCGGTCTATCCTCCGGAAACACCATATATTTT	CASSGLSSGNTIYF
.	.	TRBV5-6	TRBJ1-5	TGTGCCAGCAGCTCGAAGTATGTGAATCAGCCCCAGCATTTT	CASSSKYVNQPQHF
.	.	TRBV29-1	TRBJ1-6	TGCAGCGTTGAAGGGGGCGACTATAATTCACCCCTCCACTTT	CSVEGGDYNSPLHF
TRBD1	.	TRBV5-4	TRBJ1-5	TGTGCCAGCAGCTTGGGCGGACAGGTGAATCAGCCCCAGCATTTT	CASSLGGQVNQPQHF
TRBD1	.	TRBV5-1	TRBJ1-5	TGCGCCAGCAGCATTGGGACAGGCAATCAGCCCCAGCATTTT	CASSIGTGNQPQHF
.	few	TRBV4-3	TRBJ2-1	TGCGCCAGCAGCCAAGATGGGGGGCCGTACAATGAGCAGTTCTTC	CASSQDGGPYNEQFF
.	.	TRBV2	TRBJ2-5	TGTGCCAGCAGTGGGACAGCGAGCCAAGAGACCCAGTACTTC	CASSGTASQETQYF